This T cell receptor (beta chain) is drawn from a study of blood T cells in healthy people across ages. Broader study findings: Per-million-T-cell TCR beta diversity fell roughly linearly with age.

With respect to this clonotype: The antigen remains undetermined.

A sample-barcoded 5' primer and a J-beta primer mix were used in a second PCR of about 7 to 11 cycles. TCRdb recomputed calls from the 5' RACE reads with MiXCR, one row per CDR3 protein. The table lists approximately 790,000 distinct CDR3 sequences, 55% to 65% of them singletons. Isolating PBMCs gave at least 6 million of these cells per sample. CDR1 and CDR2 from the germline V gene are LGHNA and YSLEER. V was pared by 2 bases and J by 4 bases, with 13 bases between. The CDR3 runs to 15 residues. Sequenced: blood. V gene TRBV4-3 combines with J gene TRBJ2-3; the D gene is possibly TRBD1 (5 bases). The sequence was obtained from a man aged 30 to 39 in good health. In DNA form, the CDR3 reads TGCGCCAGCAGCCAATTCCAGGGTATCTCAGATACGCAGTATTTT. It codes for CASSQFQGISDTQYF.